This is a list of T cell receptor beta chains from one sample in a study of cytomegalovirus exposure and HLA in healthy donors. Produced via immunoSEQ multiplex PCR; TCRdb's table is partial and in-frame only. The sample gives approximately 300,000 clones, 80% of which show up once; approximately 0.3% is in the top ten. Sequenced sample: PBMCs. These receptors were obtained from a girl aged 2 to 10 in good health and CMV-seronegative. Both conserved end residues are trimmed from each CDR3. The D gene is left open where the match is weak.

D gene	V gene	CDR3 protein
TRBD1	TRBV9	ASSVGDRAEAF
NA	TRBV4-1	ASSQRDNYNEQF
NA	TRBV7-6	ASSLDTSGDGYT
NA	TRBV28	ASSFEGGNTEAF
TRBD1	TRBV28	ASSPGQGGGYT
NA	TRBV4-1	ASSQAILVHYNEQF
NA	TRBV14	ASSQGPYRADTQY
NA	TRBV28	ASILSSSNQPQH
TRBD2	TRBV2	ASSVSGLSTDTQY
TRBD1	TRBV6-5	ASRRDRGNTGELF
TRBD1	TRBV19	ATADRGYGYT
NA	TRBV11-2	ASSLEVGDWRSTDTQY
TRBD2	TRBV4-1	ASSQSGLAGGEQF
TRBD2	TRBV5-1	ASSLATSGGQETQY
TRBD2	TRBV27	ASRRLAGGMGELF
TRBD2	TRBV11-2	ASSFLGTSGGADEQF
TRBD2	TRBV13	ASSLLAGGRDEQY
TRBD1	TRBV9	ASSRRVGWDRPLQGYT
NA	TRBV27	ASIDRLNTEAF
TRBD1	TRBV5-1	ASSSGQASAEAF
NA	TRBV10-3	AISESASEAF
NA	TRBV7-8	ASSSRREPYEQY
NA	TRBV19	ASSSPGGGTDTQY
TRBD2	TRBV5-4	ASSPAGGHSYEQY
NA	TRBV27	ASSLSRNTEAF
TRBD1	TRBV6-6	ASTNKPGQPD
NA	TRBV6-6	ASRELLRQYTEAF
TRBD1	TRBV28	ASSNHPGQGTNYEQY
TRBD2	TRBV9	ASSGRTSGRADTQY
NA	TRBV29-1	SVRPGGSYEQY
NA	TRBV27	ASSLVGQKETQY
NA	TRBV5-4	ASSLHTNTEAF
TRBD2	TRBV5-4	ASSLAQRGGQSNEQF
NA	TRBV7-3	ASSLVPGLSSSYNEQF
NA	TRBV27	ASTSGGLGAAGVLT
TRBD1	TRBV10-3	AISTLPGQGYEQF
NA	TRBV6-5	ASSYSIGGRGYGYT
TRBD2	TRBV5-1	ASSSLAGLESGELF
NA	TRBV6-6	ASSYSTVFSEQY
TRBD2	TRBV5-6	ASSQETSGHEQY
NA	TRBV28	ASSLWVGGFPGFRQF
TRBD1	TRBV7-9	ASSVRDRDARGYT
TRBD2	TRBV7-2	ASSLDTSGGNEQF
TRBD1	TRBV5-1	ASSLEGTGYEQY
NA	TRBV6-6	ASTPRLKALCYT
TRBD1	TRBV30	AWASRDRLYGYT
NA	TRBV19	ASKVGGWAEAF
TRBD1	TRBV7-9	ASSSGTGDSNGGYT
NA	TRBV28	ASSPPGEAGNTIY
TRBD2	TRBV4-2	ASSRLAWVAGNTGELF
NA	TRBV7-6	ASSLRGTGEGYNEQF
NA	TRBV10-1	ASSGQSSTDTQY
NA	TRBV21-1	ASSKKGTAEAF
TRBD2	TRBV7-6	ASSSGTGGYEQY
NA	TRBV5-1	ASSSGTGDYEQY
TRBD2	TRBV11-1	ASSSPRLGLATPYNEQF
NA	TRBV29-1	SVEGGFQETQY
TRBD2	TRBV5-4	ASSLKELATTDTQY
TRBD2	TRBV2	ASRVQGLAGAETQY
TRBD1	TRBV5-6	ASSLAGGFYNEQF